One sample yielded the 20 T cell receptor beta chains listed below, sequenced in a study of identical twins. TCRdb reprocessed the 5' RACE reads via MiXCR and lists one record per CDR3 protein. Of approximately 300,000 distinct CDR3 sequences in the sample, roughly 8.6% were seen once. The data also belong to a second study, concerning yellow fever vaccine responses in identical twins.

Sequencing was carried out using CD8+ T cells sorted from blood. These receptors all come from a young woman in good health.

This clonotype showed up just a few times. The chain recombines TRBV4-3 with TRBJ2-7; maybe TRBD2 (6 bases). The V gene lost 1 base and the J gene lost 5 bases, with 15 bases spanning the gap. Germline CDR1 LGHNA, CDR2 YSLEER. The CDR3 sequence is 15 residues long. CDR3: CASSQGLASVDEQYF. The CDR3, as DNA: TGCGCCAGCAGCCAAGGGTTGGCTAGCGTGGACGAGCAGTACTTC.

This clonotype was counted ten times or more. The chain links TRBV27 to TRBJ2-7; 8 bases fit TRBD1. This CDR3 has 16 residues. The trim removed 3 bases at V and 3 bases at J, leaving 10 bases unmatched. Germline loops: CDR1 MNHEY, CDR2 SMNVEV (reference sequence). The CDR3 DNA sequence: TGTGCCAGCAGTTTTCACGGGACAGGCCCCAGCTACGAGCAGTACTTC. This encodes CASSFHGTGPSYEQYF.

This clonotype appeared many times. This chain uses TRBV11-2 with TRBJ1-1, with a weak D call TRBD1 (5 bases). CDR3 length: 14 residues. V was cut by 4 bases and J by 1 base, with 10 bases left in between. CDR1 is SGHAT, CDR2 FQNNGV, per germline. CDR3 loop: CASSSGGTNTEAFF. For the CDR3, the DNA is TGTGCCAGCAGCTCCGGGGGGACGAACACTGAAGCTTTCTTT.

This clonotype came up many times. CDR3 DNA: TGCGCCAGCAGCCAAGACATAGGGACAGCTCCGTCCTATGGCTACACCTTC. Protein sequence: CASSQDIGTAPSYGYTF. V usage is TRBV4-3 and J usage is TRBJ1-2; 7 positions agree with TRBD1. The trim removed 0 bases at V and 4 bases at J, leaving 11 bases unmatched. CDR1 and CDR2 (germline): LGHNA, YSLEER. CDR3 length: 17 residues.

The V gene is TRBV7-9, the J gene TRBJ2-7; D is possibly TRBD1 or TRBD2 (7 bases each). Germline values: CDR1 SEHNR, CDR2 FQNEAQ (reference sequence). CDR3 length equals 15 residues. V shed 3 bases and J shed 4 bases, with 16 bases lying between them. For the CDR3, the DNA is TGTGCCAGCAGCTTGGGTCAGGGGGGGCTTTACGAGCAGTACTTC. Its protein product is CASSLGQGGLYEQYF.

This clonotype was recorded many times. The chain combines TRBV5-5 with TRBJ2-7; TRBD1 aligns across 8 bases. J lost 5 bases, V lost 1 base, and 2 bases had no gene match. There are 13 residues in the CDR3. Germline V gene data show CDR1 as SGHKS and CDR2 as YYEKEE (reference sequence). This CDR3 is CASSLYRGDEQYF. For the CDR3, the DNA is TGTGCCAGCAGCTTGTACAGGGGGGACGAGCAGTACTTC.

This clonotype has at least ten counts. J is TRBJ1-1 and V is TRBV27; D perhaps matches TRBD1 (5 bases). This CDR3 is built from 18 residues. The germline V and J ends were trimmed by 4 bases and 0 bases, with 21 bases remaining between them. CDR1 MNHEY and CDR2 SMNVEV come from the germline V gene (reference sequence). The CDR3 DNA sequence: TGTGCCAGCAGTTCCCGAGGTACCTTAACGGGGGTGAACACTGAAGCTTTCTTT. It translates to CASSSRGTLTGVNTEAFF.

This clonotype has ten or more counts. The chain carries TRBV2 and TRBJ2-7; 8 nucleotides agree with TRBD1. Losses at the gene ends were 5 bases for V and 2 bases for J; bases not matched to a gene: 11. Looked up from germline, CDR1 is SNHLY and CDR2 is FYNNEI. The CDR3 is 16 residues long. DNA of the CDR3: TGTGCCAGCAGTACTACCGGGACAGGCGGGACCTACGAGCAGTACTTC. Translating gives CASSTTGTGGTYEQYF.

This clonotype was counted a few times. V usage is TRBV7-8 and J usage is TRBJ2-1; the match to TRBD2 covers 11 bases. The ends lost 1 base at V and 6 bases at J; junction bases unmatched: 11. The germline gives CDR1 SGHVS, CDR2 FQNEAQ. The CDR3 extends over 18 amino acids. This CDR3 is CASSLGRGSGGAGNEQFF. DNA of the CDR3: TGTGCCAGCAGCTTAGGCCGGGGTAGCGGGGGGGCCGGCAATGAGCAGTTCTTC.

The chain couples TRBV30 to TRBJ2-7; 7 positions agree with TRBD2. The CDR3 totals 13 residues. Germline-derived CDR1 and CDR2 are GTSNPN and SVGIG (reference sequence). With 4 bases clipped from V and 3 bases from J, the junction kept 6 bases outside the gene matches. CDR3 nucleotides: TGTGCCTGGACGCTCGGGGGGATCTACGAGCAGTACTTC. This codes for CAWTLGGIYEQYF. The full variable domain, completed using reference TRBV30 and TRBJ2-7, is SQTIHQWPATLVQPVGSPLSLECTVEGTSNPNLYWYRQAAGRGLQLLFYSVGIGQISSEVPQNLSASRPQDRQFILSSKKLLLSDSGFYLCAWTLGGIYEQYFGPGTRLTVT.

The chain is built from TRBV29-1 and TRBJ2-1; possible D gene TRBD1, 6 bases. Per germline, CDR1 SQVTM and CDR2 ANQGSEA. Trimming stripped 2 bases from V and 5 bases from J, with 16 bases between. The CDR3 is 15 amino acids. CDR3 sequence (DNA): TGCAGCGTTGAATTTACAGGGATGTGGAACAATGAGCAGTTCTTC. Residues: CSVEFTGMWNNEQFF.

CDR3: CASSLEGVGGPYEQYF. In nucleotides, the CDR3 is TGTGCCAGCAGCCTCGAAGGGGTTGGAGGGCCCTACGAGCAGTACTTC. The J gene is TRBJ2-7, the V gene TRBV11-2; TRBD2 is a possible D gene (6 bases). With 5 bases removed from V and 2 bases from J, the gap between germline ends came to 19 bases. Per the germline V gene, CDR1 is SGHAT and CDR2 is FQNNGV. CDR3 length equals 16 residues.

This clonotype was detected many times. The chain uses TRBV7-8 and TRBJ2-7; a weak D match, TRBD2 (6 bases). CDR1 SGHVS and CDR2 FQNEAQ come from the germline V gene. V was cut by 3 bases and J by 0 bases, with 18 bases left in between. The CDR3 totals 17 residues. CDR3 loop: CASSFVFSGPSSYEQYF. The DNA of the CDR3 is TGTGCCAGCAGCTTTGTCTTCAGCGGGCCGAGCTCCTACGAGCAGTACTTC. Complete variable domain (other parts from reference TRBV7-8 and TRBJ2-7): GAGVSQSPRYKVAKRGQDVALRCDPISGHVSLFWYQQALGQGPEFLTYFQNEAQLDKSGLPSDRFFAERPEGSVSTLKIQRTQQEDSAVYLCASSFVFSGPSSYEQYFGPGTRLTVT.

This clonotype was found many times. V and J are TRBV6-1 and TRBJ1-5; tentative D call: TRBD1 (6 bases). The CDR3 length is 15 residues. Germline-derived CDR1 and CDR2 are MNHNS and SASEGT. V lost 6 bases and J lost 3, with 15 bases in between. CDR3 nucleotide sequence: TGTGCCAGCAGACAGGGACCTCTCCCCAATCAGCCCCAGCATTTT. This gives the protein CASRQGPLPNQPQHF.

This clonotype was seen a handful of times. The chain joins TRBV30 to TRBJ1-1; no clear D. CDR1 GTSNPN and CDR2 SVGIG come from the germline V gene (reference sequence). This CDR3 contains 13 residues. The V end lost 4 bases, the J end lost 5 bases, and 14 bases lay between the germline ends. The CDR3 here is CAWILGGRTEAFF. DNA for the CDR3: TGTGCCTGGATCTTGGGAGGGCGGACTGAAGCTTTCTTT.

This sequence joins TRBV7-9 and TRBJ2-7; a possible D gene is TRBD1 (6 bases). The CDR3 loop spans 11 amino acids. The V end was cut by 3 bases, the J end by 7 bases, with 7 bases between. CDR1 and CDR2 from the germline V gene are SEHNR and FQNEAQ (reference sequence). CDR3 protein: CASSFDREQYF. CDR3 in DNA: TGTGCCAGCAGCTTCGACAGGGAGCAGTACTTC.

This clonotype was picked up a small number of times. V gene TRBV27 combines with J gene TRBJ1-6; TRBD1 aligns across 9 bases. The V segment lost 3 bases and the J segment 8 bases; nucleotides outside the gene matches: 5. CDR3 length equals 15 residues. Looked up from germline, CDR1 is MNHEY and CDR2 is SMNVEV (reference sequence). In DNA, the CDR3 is TGTGCCAGCAGTTTCAACAGGGGGCGCGATTCACCCCTCCACTTT. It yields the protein CASSFNRGRDSPLHF.

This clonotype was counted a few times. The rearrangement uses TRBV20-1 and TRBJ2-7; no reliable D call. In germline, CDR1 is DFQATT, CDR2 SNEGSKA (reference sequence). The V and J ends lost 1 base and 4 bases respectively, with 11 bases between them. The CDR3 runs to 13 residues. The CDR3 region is CSARVAATYEQYF. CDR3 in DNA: TGCAGTGCTAGAGTTGCTGCGACTTACGAGCAGTACTTC.

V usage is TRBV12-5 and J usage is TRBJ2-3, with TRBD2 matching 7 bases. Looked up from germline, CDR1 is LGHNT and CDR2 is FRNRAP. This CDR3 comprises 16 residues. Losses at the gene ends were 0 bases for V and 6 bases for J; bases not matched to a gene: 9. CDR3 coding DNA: TGTGCTAGTGGTTTGGTAATAACGGGGGAGGGGGATACGCAGTATTTT. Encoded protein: CASGLVITGEGDTQYF.

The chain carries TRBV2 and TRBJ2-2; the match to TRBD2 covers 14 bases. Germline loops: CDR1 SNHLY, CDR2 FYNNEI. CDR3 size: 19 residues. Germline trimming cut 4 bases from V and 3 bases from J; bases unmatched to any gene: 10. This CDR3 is CASSGGTSGGPTDTGELFF. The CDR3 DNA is TGTGCCAGCAGTGGGGGGACTAGCGGGGGCCCAACGGACACCGGGGAGCTGTTTTTT.